These 16 T cell receptor beta chains were all obtained from the same sample, sequenced in a study of control samples from healthy donors and cancer patients. TCRdb keeps only in-frame clones here, not all; method: immunoSEQ multiplex PCR. Of 95,000 to 150,000 clones in the sample, more than 75% are singletons; the top ten hold roughly 1.9%. The sequenced sample consisted of blood. Receptors originate from a man younger than 35 in good health.

The chain is built from TRBV5-4 and TRBJ1-1, with 7 bases identical to TRBD1. V shed 0 bases and J 2 bases; nucleotides not matched to a gene: 4. Per the germline V gene, CDR1 is SGHNT and CDR2 is YYREEE (reference sequence). This CDR3 spans 15 amino acids. The CDR3 DNA follows: TGTGCCAGCAGCTTGGGGGGACAGAAAAACACTGAAGCTTTCTTT. The encoded protein is CASSLGGQKNTEAFF.

The V call is TRBV24-1, the J call TRBJ2-1, with D tentatively TRBD2 (6 bases). This CDR3 spans 16 amino acids. V was pared by 4 bases and J by 7 bases, with 19 bases between. Germline V CDR1 and CDR2: KGHDR, SFDVKD. The CDR3 sequence is CATSDRDSRTGNEQFF. The CDR3 DNA reads as TGTGCCACCAGTGACCGGGACTCGCGAACGGGGAATGAGCAGTTCTTC.

The rearrangement links TRBV5-1 to TRBJ1-1; D gene uncertain. The CDR3 is 13 amino acids. The germline gives CDR1 SGHRS, CDR2 YFSETQ. V was pared by 0 bases and J by 5 bases, with 8 bases between. CDR3 sequence reads: CASSLERATEAFF. The CDR3 DNA reads TGCGCCAGCAGCTTGGAAAGGGCAACTGAAGCTTTCTTT.

The rearrangement links TRBV20-1 to TRBJ1-2; D gene ambiguous. The CDR3 sequence is 15 residues long. The germline V gene encodes CDR1 DFQATT and CDR2 SNEGSKA (reference sequence). V lost 3 bases to trimming and J lost 1 base, with 15 bases between them. The CDR3 DNA reads TGCAGTGCTAGTTTACAGTCGTCATATAACTATGGCTACACCTTC. Its protein is CSASLQSSYNYGYTF.

This chain connects TRBV6-5 to TRBJ2-7; D might be TRBD2 (7 bases). CDR3 size: 16 residues. Germline-derived CDR1 and CDR2 are MNHEY and SVGAGI. V lost 0 bases and J lost 4, with 16 bases in between. The DNA of the CDR3 is TGTGCCAGCAGTTACTCGAAGTCGGGGGGCGGGTACGAGCAGTACTTC. Residues: CASSYSKSGGGYEQYF.

This sequence joins TRBV10-1 and TRBJ1-6; 7 positions match TRBD1. This CDR3 is built from 13 residues. V dropped 6 bases and J dropped 14; count of bases not matched to a gene: 10. Looked up from germline, CDR1 is WNHNN and CDR2 is SYGVQD (reference sequence). CDR3 loop: CASSRNRGEALHF. CDR3 nucleotide sequence: TGCGCCAGCAGCCGAAACAGGGGTGAGGCCCTCCACTTT.

The chain couples TRBV18 to TRBJ1-2; no clear D. The length of the CDR3 is 14 residues. Germline CDR1 KGHSH, CDR2 LQKENI. V was cut by 3 bases and J by 2 bases, with 10 bases left in between. The CDR3 loop reads CASSPTKDNYGYTF. The CDR3 nucleotides read TGTGCCAGCTCACCTACAAAGGACAACTATGGCTACACCTTC.

CDR3 in DNA: TGTGCCACCGAGGATAGGACAGGGGGCGCCGAGCAGTACTTC. This codes for CATEDRTGGAEQYF. J is TRBJ2-7 and V is TRBV10-3; 11 bases match TRBD1. The CDR3 covers 14 residues. After removal of 10 bases from V and 6 bases from J, the junction contained 11 bases not matched to a gene. CDR1 and CDR2 (germline): ENHRY, SYGVKD.

The chain links TRBV3-1 (or the pseudogene TRBV3-2) to TRBJ2-3; no reliable D call. V shed 1 base and J shed 1 base, with 0 bases lying between them. This CDR3 is built from 12 residues. The germline gives CDR1 LGHDT, CDR2 YNNKEL (reference sequence). CDR3 loop: CASSQGTDTQYF. For the CDR3, the DNA is TGTGCCAGCAGCCAAGGCACAGATACGCAGTATTTT.

The rearrangement uses TRBV6-5 and TRBJ2-3; D ambiguous. The CDR3 has 12 amino acids. Germline V gene lookup returns CDR1 MNHEY and CDR2 SVGAGI. V lost 5 bases to trimming and J lost 0 bases, with 3 bases between them. CDR3 loop: CASSLSTDTQYF. The CDR3 coding sequence is TGTGCCAGCAGTCTTAGCACAGATACGCAGTATTTT.

The J gene is TRBJ2-1, the V gene TRBV28, with TRBD2 matching 10 bases. The CDR3 has 15 residues. The V gene's germline CDR1 is MDHEN and CDR2 SYDVKM. With V trimmed by 2 bases and J by 6 bases, 4 bases remained unmatched. The CDR3 sequence: CASSLLAGVSNEQFF. For the CDR3, the DNA is TGTGCCAGCAGTTTACTAGCGGGAGTCAGCAATGAGCAGTTCTTC.

This sequence joins TRBV3-1 (or the pseudogene TRBV3-2) and TRBJ1-2; D remains unclear. The CDR3 has 13 amino acids. V was cut by 3 bases and J by 10 bases, with 15 bases left in between. Looked up from germline, CDR1 is LGHDT and CDR2 is YNNKEL (reference sequence). DNA of the CDR3: TGTGCCAGCAGCCATGTAACTAGGACCCTCTACACCTTC. Amino acids: CASSHVTRTLYTF.

The CDR3, as DNA: TGTGCCAGCAGTAGGGGGAGATTTTCTTATGGCTACACCTTC. This translates into CASSRGRFSYGYTF. The genes are TRBV25-1 and TRBJ1-2; D possibly corresponds to TRBD1 (6 bases). The CDR3 runs 14 residues. From germline, CDR1 is MGHDK and CDR2 SYGVNS. Trimming cost V 5 bases and J 5 bases, with 15 bases left between them.

In this sample, this clone turned up once. J is TRBJ1-1 and V is TRBV18; D is unresolved. There are 15 residues in the CDR3. V gave up 1 base and J gave up 0 bases, with 9 bases separating them. CDR1 and CDR2 from the germline V gene are KGHSH and LQKENI. The CDR3 region is CASSPLQALNTEAFF. Written as DNA, the CDR3 is TGTGCCAGCTCACCACTGCAGGCTTTGAACACTGAAGCTTTCTTT.

This chain joins TRBV6-5 and TRBJ1-4; 8 nucleotides line up with TRBD1. The CDR3 loop spans 14 amino acids. V lost 5 bases to trimming and J lost 7 bases; unmatched junction nucleotides: 6. Germline values: CDR1 MNHEY, CDR2 SVGAGI. CDR3 sequence (DNA): TGTGCCAGCAGTCCAGGACAGGGAGGTGAAAAACTGTTTTTT. It yields the protein CASSPGQGGEKLFF.

This clone was counted a single time. V gene TRBV19 combines with J gene TRBJ2-3, with 8 bases that match TRBD1. The CDR3 consists of 18 residues. J was trimmed by 7 bases and V by 5 bases; bases with no gene match: 20. Germline CDR1 and CDR2: LNHDA and SQIVND (reference sequence). The CDR3 DNA sequence: TGTGCCAGTAGTCTCAAAGGGAGACAGGGGTCGTTGATGAATACGCAGTATTTT. Amino acid sequence: CASSLKGRQGSLMNTQYF.